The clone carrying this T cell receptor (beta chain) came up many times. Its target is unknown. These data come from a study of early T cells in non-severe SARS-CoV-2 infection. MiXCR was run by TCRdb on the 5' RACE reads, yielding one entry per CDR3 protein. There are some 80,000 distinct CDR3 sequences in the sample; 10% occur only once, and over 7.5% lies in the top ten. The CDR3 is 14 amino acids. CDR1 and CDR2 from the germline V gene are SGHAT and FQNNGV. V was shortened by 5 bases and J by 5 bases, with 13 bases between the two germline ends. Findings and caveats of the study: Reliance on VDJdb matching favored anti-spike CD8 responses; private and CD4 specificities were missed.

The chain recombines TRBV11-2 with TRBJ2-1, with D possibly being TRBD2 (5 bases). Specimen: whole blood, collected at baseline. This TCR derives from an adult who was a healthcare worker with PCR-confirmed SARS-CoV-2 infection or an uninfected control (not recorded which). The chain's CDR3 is CASSPSGADNEQFF. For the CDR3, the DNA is TGTGCCAGCAGCCCAAGCGGTGCCGACAATGAGCAGTTCTTC.